This T cell receptor (beta chain) was profiled in a study of T-cell memory formation after mild COVID-19. Study context: Largely donor-specific TCR clusters were found.

Trimming pared 0 bases from V and 0 bases from J, leaving 8 bases between. This CDR3 spans 15 amino acids. This clonotype has a handful of counts. The antigen remains undetermined. Constant-segment primers and 5'RACE yielded cDNA libraries for TCR alpha and TCR beta, each carrying sample barcodes and UMIs. TCRdb reprocessed the 5' RACE reads via MiXCR and lists one record per CDR3 protein. The table shows approximately 150,000 distinct CDR3 sequences, with about 5.5% occurring only once. Study-level points and caveats: Contracting CD4+ clones sat mainly in CM and EM; CD8+ in EMRA. The finding that pre-infection memory included some responding clones suggested that cross-reactive memory joined.

The sequenced material came from PBMCs or a T cell subset sorted from them (not recorded which). The origin of this receptor is an adult woman who had mild COVID-19 (a few samples of this study predate the infection). Cell type and time point are not known. The V call is TRBV23-1, the J call TRBJ1-1; perhaps TRBD1 as D (5 bases). TRBV23-1 is designated an ORF whose function remains uncertain. This CDR3 is CASSQSGGVNTEAFF. The CDR3 DNA sequence: TGCGCCAGCAGTCAATCGGGGGGGGTGAACACTGAAGCTTTCTTT.